The entry that follows covers one T cell receptor (beta chain) sequence. No antigen is known for it. Only in-frame clones appear in the TCRdb table, and some are missing; sequencing was by immunoSEQ multiplex PCR. In the table there are about 130,000 clones, about four fifths of which are singletons. The CDR3 covers 17 residues. The V gene lost 1 base and the J gene lost 0 bases, with 15 bases spanning the gap. Germline CDR1 LGHNA, CDR2 YSLEER. This specimen belongs to a study of cytotoxic CD8 clonotypes in ibrutinib-treated CLL. Overall study results and limits: Timing of sampling differed between sustained-remission and progressing patients.

The TCR sequence derives from a human donor with chronic lymphocytic leukemia. Sequencing was performed on PBMCs, taken after 12 months of ibrutinib treatment. This chain uses TRBV4-3 with TRBJ1-2; D uncertain. The CDR3 sequence: CASSQGSPGLANYGYTF. CDR3 in DNA: TGCGCCAGCAGCCAAGGATCTCCGGGCCTAGCTAACTATGGCTACACCTTC.